This TCR beta chain was identified in a study of circulating and synovial CD4+ cells in juvenile arthritis. Generated by immunoSEQ multiplex PCR, the TCRdb table keeps only in-frame clones and is missing some. The sample lists approximately 3,700 clones, 84% occurring once. Looked up from germline, CDR1 is MNHEY and CDR2 is SMNVEV (reference sequence). CDR3 size: 15 residues. As to this clone: The antigen remains unidentified. One end of the junction fails to match germline, which may point to a read error.

Study conclusions and caveats: CPL versus bulk CD4 samples: T cell genome counts differed by at least an order of magnitude.

The origin of this receptor is a human donor with juvenile idiopathic arthritis. The sequenced material came from CD4+ T cells from synovial fluid. The V gene is TRBV27, the J gene TRBJ1-6; D is uncertain. The DNA for the CDR3 is TGTGCCAGCACGCCCCGGCACCGGACTAATTCCCCCCTCCACTTT. Protein product: CASTPRHRTNSPLHF.